This is a list of T cell receptor beta chains from one sample in a study of human T cells and chemical hapten exposure. TCRdb itself ran the RACE reads through MiXCR, one entry per CDR3 protein. Of some 79,000 distinct CDR3 sequences in the sample, about a tenth are singletons; the top ten hold roughly 3.7%. The source material was whole blood, sampled in connection with sensitization to the hapten diphenylcyclopropenone (DPC). These receptors came from a woman in her forties or fifties with alopecia areata. Some clones in this sample may be carry-over from other donors' samples. The CDR3 runs from the conserved cysteine through the conserved F or W. Fields, in order: clone size, D gene, V gene, J gene, CDR3 protein, CDR3 DNA. A D gene is named only where the DNA matches it firmly. Some rows have no size entry. The others give once, few or many, or a class for an expanded clone.

>.|TRBD1|TRBV29-1|TRBJ1-1
CSAISGGDYEAFF
TGCAGCGCAATATCAGGGGGAGACTATGAAGCTTTCTTT
>many|.|TRBV5-1|TRBJ2-3
CASSTDVISTDTQYF
TGCGCCAGCAGCACGGACGTAATTAGCACAGATACGCAGTATTTT
>many|TRBD2|TRBV28|TRBJ2-1
CASALSGTSRGNEQFF
TGTGCCAGCGCCCTTTCCGGGACTAGCCGGGGCAATGAGCAGTTCTTC
>few|.|TRBV7-9|TRBJ2-1
CASSQTIVAQFF
TGTGCCAGCAGCCAGACTATCGTCGCGCAGTTCTTC
>.|TRBD1|TRBV20-1|TRBJ2-7
CSARGQGGYEQYF
TGCAGTGCTAGGGGACAGGGGGGGTACGAGCAGTACTTC
>few|.|TRBV24-1|TRBJ2-5
CATSDSRKGWGAQETQYF
TGTGCCACCAGTGATTCCCGAAAAGGGTGGGGGGCCCAAGAGACCCAGTACTTC
>.|.|TRBV21-1|TRBJ2-2
CASSRGGAGVDGELFF
TGTGCCAGCAGCCGAGGAGGAGCGGGAGTGGACGGGGAGCTGTTTTTT
>many|.|TRBV7-9|TRBJ2-3
CASSASGSTDTQYF
TGTGCCAGCAGCGCCAGCGGGAGCACAGATACGCAGTATTTT
>many|TRBD1|TRBV5-1|TRBJ2-7
CASSLDRGNEQYF
TGCGCCAGCAGCTTGGACAGGGGAAACGAGCAGTACTTC
>many|TRBD2|TRBV7-2|TRBJ2-7
CASSLTLAGGYEQYF
TGTGCCAGCAGCTTAACCCTAGCGGGAGGGTACGAGCAGTACTTC
>.|.|TRBV6-1|TRBJ1-1
CACTVYTEAFF
TGTGCCTGTACAGTTTACACTGAAGCTTTCTTT
>few|TRBD1|TRBV28|TRBJ1-1
CASSVGDSMNTEAFF
TGTGCCAGCAGTGTAGGGGACAGTATGAACACTGAAGCTTTCTTT
>.|TRBD1|TRBV20-1|TRBJ2-5
CSARPGQGKETQYF
TGCAGTGCTAGACCAGGACAGGGCAAGGAGACCCAGTACTTC
>many|.|TRBV5-4|TRBJ2-3
CASSLVGTDTQYF
TGTGCCAGCAGCTTGGTGGGCACAGATACGCAGTATTTT
>many|.|TRBV7-2|TRBJ2-3
CASSDGSRTDTQYF
TGTGCCTCCTCCGACGGGAGCAGAACAGATACGCAGTATTTT
>many|.|TRBV6-5|TRBJ1-4
CASSKQGGSEKLFF
TGTGCCAGCTCAAAACAGGGAGGGTCGGAAAAACTGTTTTTT
>many|.|TRBV6-5|TRBJ2-1
CASSPRTGQIIHNEQFF
TGTGCCAGCAGTCCGCGTACCGGACAGATAATCCACAATGAGCAGTTCTTC
>few|TRBD2|TRBV6-2/TRBV6-3|TRBJ2-1
CASSPERGYNEQFF
TGTGCCAGCAGCCCCGAGCGGGGATACAATGAGCAGTTCTTC
>.|TRBD2|TRBV10-2|TRBJ2-2
CASRTSGGTAELFF
TGCGCCAGCAGGACTAGCGGGGGCACCGCGGAGCTGTTTTTT
>few|.|TRBV12-3/TRBV12-4|TRBJ1-3
CASTSDRQPGNTIYF
TGTGCCAGCACCTCGGACAGACAGCCTGGAAACACCATATATTTT
>.|.|TRBV21-1|TRBJ2-3
CAKFPAGDTQYF
TGTGCCAAATTTCCCGCCGGGGATACGCAGTATTTT
>.|.|TRBV28|TRBJ1-6
CASGNPAGHLHF
TGTGCCAGCGGGAACCCCGCAGGGCATCTCCACTTT
>few|.|TRBV3-1|TRBJ2-5
CASSRPDGQETQYF
TGTGCCAGCAGCCGACCGGACGGCCAAGAGACCCAGTACTTC
>few|TRBD2|TRBV7-3|TRBJ2-1
CASSPGTSGLNEQFF
TGTGCCAGCAGCCCCGGGACTAGCGGTCTAAATGAGCAGTTCTTC
>.|TRBD1|TRBV28|TRBJ1-2
CASSLWSGGSGYTF
TGTGCCAGCAGTTTATGGTCAGGGGGCTCTGGCTACACCTTC
>once|TRBD1|TRBV3-1|TRBJ1-2
CASSARQGAHYGYTF
TGTGCCAGCAGCGCCAGACAGGGGGCCCACTATGGCTACACCTTC
>few|.|TRBV29-1|TRBJ2-7
CSVATAMSEQYF
TGCAGCGTTGCGACAGCCATGAGCGAGCAGTACTTC
>many|.|TRBV29-1|TRBJ2-7
CSTLDSYEQYF
TGCAGCACCTTGGACAGCTACGAGCAGTACTTC
>many|.|TRBV20-1|TRBJ2-7
CSASVDPRKGRYEQYF
TGCAGTGCTAGTGTGGATCCCCGGAAGGGGCGATACGAGCAGTACTTC
>many|.|TRBV20-1|TRBJ2-7
CSARETTGTDYEQYF
TGCAGTGCTAGAGAAACCACAGGGACGGACTACGAGCAGTACTTC
>.|TRBD1|TRBV7-3|TRBJ1-2
CASSHGQAGYGYTF
TGTGCCAGCAGCCACGGACAGGCGGGCTATGGCTACACCTTC
>.|TRBD1|TRBV29-1|TRBJ2-2
CSVGRDRGTGELFF
TGCAGCGTTGGAAGGGACAGGGGCACCGGGGAGCTGTTTTTT
>few|.|TRBV28|TRBJ2-7
CASSLRSYEQYF
TGTGCCAGCAGTTTGCGGTCCTACGAGCAGTACTTC